Described below is a single T cell receptor (beta chain) sequence and its context. This entry belongs to a study of high-grade serous ovarian cancer treatment subgroups. CDR1 is ENHRY and CDR2 is SYGVKD in the germline V gene. V trimming: 5 bases; J trimming: 1 base; junction bases outside the gene matches: 2. The CDR3 is made up of 16 amino acids. Tumor tissue was taken before any definitive surgery or chemotherapy was given. Clones were sequenced by immunoSEQ multiplex PCR, and TCRdb holds only the in-frame ones, with some missing. The sample lists thousands of clones; approximately 79% were seen once.

The sequencing input was tumor tissue. The receptor's source is a human donor with high-grade serous ovarian cancer. The V and J genes are TRBV10-3 and TRBJ2-6; 10 bases match TRBD1. For the CDR3, the DNA is TGTGCCATCAGTAGGGGACAGGGGTCTGGGGCCAACGTCCTGACTTTC. Translating gives CAISRGQGSGANVLTF.